This T cell receptor (beta chain) was documented in a study of blood T cell repertoires in COVID-19. Libraries were prepared by immunoSEQ multiplex PCR; TCRdb keeps only in-frame clonotypes and omits some of them. The repertoire consists of over 250,000 clones, with 80% to 90% occurring once and the leading ten covering about 11%. The germline V gene encodes CDR1 MNHEY and CDR2 SMNVEV (reference sequence). The V and J ends lost 3 bases and 8 bases respectively, with 10 bases between them. CDR3 length equals 13 residues. Sequenced input: peripheral blood. This chain joins TRBV27 and TRBJ1-4, with a weak D call TRBD1 (6 bases). The sequence came from a woman aged 70-85 years with acute or convalescent COVID-19. CDR3 nucleotide sequence: TGTGCCAGCAGTTTCAGGGGTGGGGAAAAACTGTTTTTT. Protein sequence: CASSFRGGEKLFF.